The 22 T cell receptor beta chains below were found in one sample sequenced in a study of identical twins. Each CDR3 protein is one row after TCRdb ran MiXCR on the 5' RACE reads. The repertoire holds hundreds of thousands of distinct CDR3 sequences, with about 20% as singletons. The same specimen was also included in a second study, on T cells expressing NK-cell markers.

Sequencing was done on a sample of PBMCs. These receptors all stem from a woman under 30 in good health.

This clonotype was found many times. The chain combines TRBV10-3 with TRBJ2-3; D unresolved. Deletions cut 7 bases from V and 4 bases from J, with 9 bases between. The CDR3 loop spans 12 amino acids. CDR1 ENHRY and CDR2 SYGVKD come from the germline V gene. The CDR3 loop reads CAINTRADTQYF. CDR3 nucleotide sequence: TGTGCCATCAATACCCGCGCAGATACGCAGTATTTT.

V usage is TRBV9 and J usage is TRBJ1-4; D is undetermined. The germline CDR1 and CDR2 sequences are SGDLS and YYNGEE. V lost 4 bases and J 8 bases, leaving 15 bases between the germline ends. The CDR3 is 14 residues long. The CDR3 here is CASSSPTSWEKLFF. The CDR3 DNA reads TGTGCCAGCAGCTCTCCAACCTCGTGGGAAAAACTGTTTTTT.

The chain has TRBV27 and TRBJ1-6; D perhaps matches TRBD1 (5 bases). The V end was cut by 6 bases, the J end by 1 base, with 10 bases between. CDR1 is MNHEY and CDR2 is SMNVEV in the germline V gene (reference sequence). This CDR3 spans 15 amino acids. The chain's CDR3 is CASRPQGSYNSPLHF. CDR3 DNA sequence: TGTGCCAGCAGGCCGCAGGGTTCCTATAATTCACCCCTCCACTTT.

This clonotype was seen many times. The J gene is TRBJ2-7, the V gene TRBV6-5, with D uncertain. Trimming stripped 1 base from V and 5 bases from J, with 18 bases between. The CDR3 extends over 16 amino acids. Germline values: CDR1 MNHEY, CDR2 SVGAGI. The chain's CDR3 is CASSYWAALGSNEQYF. The CDR3 DNA follows: TGTGCCAGCAGTTACTGGGCGGCCTTGGGGTCGAACGAGCAGTACTTC.

This clonotype was counted a few times. The chain combines TRBV4-2 with TRBJ2-5; TRBD2 aligns across 8 bases. The trim removed 4 bases at V and 1 base at J, leaving 8 bases unmatched. Germline values: CDR1 LGHNA, CDR2 YNFKEQ. CDR3 size: 16 residues. CDR3: CASSLADGTSQETQYF. The CDR3 nucleotides read TGTGCCAGCAGCCTAGCGGACGGGACTAGCCAAGAGACCCAGTACTTC.

At least ten counts were recorded for this clonotype. V is TRBV5-7 and J is TRBJ2-6, with 7 bases matching TRBD1. TRBV5-7 is identified as an open reading frame with a role that is uncertain. CDR3 size: 17 residues. The J segment lost 0 bases and the V segment lost 6 bases, leaving 9 bases of the junction unmatched. The CDR3 loop is CASIRDSDISGANVLTF. Here the CDR3 DNA reads TGTGCCAGCATAAGGGACAGCGATATCTCTGGGGCCAACGTCCTGACTTTC.

The rearrangement joins TRBV20-1 to TRBJ2-7; the D gene is possibly TRBD1 (5 bases). The length of the CDR3 is 11 residues. Germline loops: CDR1 DFQATT, CDR2 SNEGSKA (reference sequence). V lost 6 bases, J lost 5 bases, and 11 bases lay in between. The CDR3 here is CSAEGVHEQYF. The DNA for the CDR3 is TGCAGTGCCGAAGGGGTCCACGAGCAGTACTTC.

This clonotype appeared many times. CDR3 sequence (DNA): TGCGCCAGCAATGAAAATACAGATACGCAGTATTTT. Translating gives CASNENTDTQYF. The rearrangement links TRBV5-1 to TRBJ2-3; D is ambiguous. CDR3 length equals 12 residues. V shed 6 bases and J shed 3 bases, with 8 bases lying between them. Germline V lookup: CDR1 SGHRS, CDR2 YFSETQ.

The chain combines TRBV3-1 with TRBJ2-6; TRBD2 matches at 9 bases. The ends lost 4 bases at V and 3 bases at J; junction bases unmatched: 4. CDR1 and CDR2 from the germline V gene are LGHDT and YNNKEL (reference sequence). The CDR3 spans 16 residues. CDR3 loop: CASSLGLAVGANVLTF. As DNA, the CDR3 is TGTGCCAGCAGCCTGGGACTAGCTGTTGGGGCCAACGTCCTGACTTTC.

This clonotype came up a few times. This chain joins TRBV20-1 and TRBJ2-1, with a possible D match to TRBD2 (6 bases). From germline, CDR1 is DFQATT and CDR2 SNEGSKA (reference sequence). The CDR3 consists of 19 residues. V dropped 1 base and J dropped 5 bases, with 27 bases sitting between them. This chain's CDR3 is CSARVVHRAGTLGNNEQFF. DNA for the CDR3: TGCAGTGCTAGAGTCGTGCACCGAGCGGGCACCCTTGGAAACAATGAGCAGTTCTTC.

This clonotype was seen only a few times. The rearrangement links TRBV29-1 to TRBJ2-7; the D gene could be TRBD1 or TRBD2 (6 bases each). The length of the CDR3 is 14 residues. V was clipped by 6 bases and J by 0 bases, with 15 bases between them. Germline CDR1 SQVTM, CDR2 ANQGSEA. The DNA for the CDR3 is TGCAGCGTCCTCGGGGGCGGAAGCTCCTACGAGCAGTACTTC. This codes for CSVLGGGSSYEQYF.

V usage is TRBV20-1 and J usage is TRBJ1-5, with 10 bases lining up with TRBD1. The CDR3 length is 14 residues. With 5 bases clipped from V and 6 bases from J, the junction kept 7 bases outside the gene matches. Germline assignment: CDR1 DFQATT and CDR2 SNEGSKA (reference sequence). The CDR3: CSAPTGGGGQPQHF. In nucleotides, the CDR3 is TGCAGTGCTCCGACAGGGGGCGGAGGTCAGCCCCAGCATTTT.

The chain combines TRBV7-9 with TRBJ2-1; unclear D gene. Germline loops: CDR1 SEHNR, CDR2 FQNEAQ (reference sequence). V lost 6 bases and J lost 9, with 9 bases in between. CDR3 length: 11 amino acids. CDR3 sequence: CASRASAEQFF. The CDR3 DNA reads TGTGCCAGCAGGGCGTCCGCTGAGCAGTTCTTC.

The chain combines TRBV4-2 with TRBJ1-1; 7 nucleotides agree with TRBD1. Germline lookup yields CDR1 LGHNA and CDR2 YNFKEQ. Unmatched junction bases numbered 11, after V lost 3 bases and J lost 7 bases. The CDR3 loop spans 15 amino acids. The CDR3 sequence: CASSHQTGQDDEAFF. The CDR3, as DNA: TGTGCCAGCAGCCACCAGACCGGACAGGACGATGAAGCTTTCTTT.

The chain combines TRBV7-6 with TRBJ1-2, with D perhaps matching TRBD1 (5 bases). The ends were cut back, 5 bases at V and 4 bases at J, with 23 bases in the middle. CDR1 and CDR2 (germline): SGHVS, FNYEAQ. This CDR3 has 17 residues. The CDR3: CASSGRDRPDASYGYTF. For the CDR3, the DNA is TGTGCCAGCAGCGGACGGGACCGTCCGGACGCAAGCTATGGCTACACCTTC.

The V and J genes are TRBV30 and TRBJ1-1, with D perhaps TRBD1 (6 bases). The V end was cut by 3 bases, the J end by 4 bases, with 15 bases between. There are 14 residues in the CDR3. The germline CDR1 and CDR2 sequences are GTSNPN and SVGIG (reference sequence). CDR3 DNA sequence: TGTGCCTGGAGACTACAGGGATTGAGCACTGAAGCTTTCTTT. Its protein product is CAWRLQGLSTEAFF.

This clonotype was found many times. The V call is TRBV4-2, the J call TRBJ2-2; 10 bases align to TRBD1. The CDR3 is 16 amino acids. V trimming: 4 bases; J trimming: 5 bases; junction bases outside the gene matches: 7. Germline V lookup: CDR1 LGHNA, CDR2 YNFKEQ. As DNA, the CDR3 is TGTGCCAGCAGCCTCCAACGGGACAGGGGTACCGGGGAGCTGTTTTTT. As protein: CASSLQRDRGTGELFF.

V gene TRBV7-2 combines with J gene TRBJ2-5; the D is unclear. Germline CDR1 and CDR2: SGHTA and FQGNSA. This CDR3 has 13 amino acids. The germline V and J ends were trimmed by 5 bases and 3 bases, with 10 bases remaining between them. CDR3 in DNA: TGTGCCAGCAGCGGCTTTTGGGAAGAGACCCAGTACTTC. Encoded protein: CASSGFWEETQYF.

The table lists this clonotype with many counts. This chain connects TRBV20-1 to TRBJ1-5; no definite D call. The germline CDR1 and CDR2 sequences are DFQATT and SNEGSKA (reference sequence). This CDR3 region has 14 residues. The V end was cut by 0 bases, the J end by 0 bases, with 6 bases between. The CDR3 reads CSARDLGSNQPQHF. CDR3 nucleotides: TGCAGTGCTAGAGATTTGGGTAGCAATCAGCCCCAGCATTTT.

This clonotype has only a few counts. This chain joins TRBV5-6 and TRBJ2-7; TRBD1 matches at 8 bases. With V trimmed by 1 base and J by 1 base, 4 bases remained unmatched. The CDR3 extends over 15 amino acids. CDR1 and CDR2 (germline): SGHDT, YYEEEE. The chain's CDR3 is CASSLLGDRSYEQYF. Here the CDR3 DNA reads TGTGCCAGCAGCTTGTTGGGGGACAGGTCCTACGAGCAGTACTTC.

The chain employs TRBV10-3 and TRBJ2-3; D is perhaps TRBD1 or TRBD2 (5 bases each). Germline CDR1 is ENHRY and CDR2 is SYGVKD. V was trimmed by 6 bases and J by 2 bases, leaving 6 bases between them. The CDR3 is 12 amino acids. The CDR3 DNA follows: TGTGCCATCAGGGGACCCACAGATACGCAGTATTTT. This sequence encodes CAIRGPTDTQYF.

This clonotype was seen more than once but under ten times. This chain uses TRBV29-1 with TRBJ2-5; 8 nucleotides align to TRBD1. This CDR3 is built from 14 residues. V was clipped by 6 bases and J by 5 bases; unmatched bases: 11. Germline CDR1 and CDR2: SQVTM and ANQGSEA. CDR3 DNA sequence: TGCAGCGTACCCGGACAGGGAAGTATGGAGACCCAGTACTTC. Its protein is CSVPGQGSMETQYF.